These T cell receptor beta chains were read from a single sample in a study of CD8 T cells in ankylosing spondylitis. TCRdb re-derived calls from the 5' RACE reads in MiXCR, one entry per CDR3 protein. The sample has about 340,000 distinct CDR3 sequences; about 20% are singletons. The sample was blood, either unsorted or a sorted T cell fraction (not recorded which). The receptors here all came from a male donor with ankylosing spondylitis or in good health (not recorded which). The CDR3 runs from the conserved cysteine through the conserved F or W. The order of the fields is CDR3 protein, CDR3 DNA, clone size, D gene, V gene, J gene. D genes are given only for firm matches. Size values are once, few and many counts, or a class for expanded clones, and some rows have none.

CDR3aa: CSVVDRAYYGYTF; CDR3nt: TGCAGCGTCGTGGACAGGGCCTATTATGGCTACACCTTC; abundance: .; d_gene: TRBD1; v_gene: TRBV29-1; j_gene: TRBJ1-2
CDR3aa: CASSFGGARTDTQYF; CDR3nt: TGTGCCAGCAGTTTCGGCGGGGCCCGCACAGATACGCAGTATTTT; abundance: .; d_gene: .; v_gene: TRBV12-3/TRBV12-4; j_gene: TRBJ2-3
CDR3aa: CASSLAAPNEQFF; CDR3nt: TGTGCCAGCAGCTTGGCGGCCCCCAATGAGCAGTTCTTC; abundance: .; d_gene: .; v_gene: TRBV5-6; j_gene: TRBJ2-1
CDR3aa: CASSSGGKSEQYF; CDR3nt: TGTGCCAGCAGCTCAGGGGGCAAGTCCGAGCAGTACTTC; abundance: .; d_gene: TRBD1; v_gene: TRBV7-8; j_gene: TRBJ2-7
CDR3aa: CASSDTAEGELFF; CDR3nt: TGTGCCAGCAGTGACACGGCAGAAGGGGAGCTGTTTTTT; abundance: .; d_gene: .; v_gene: TRBV6-4; j_gene: TRBJ2-2
CDR3aa: CASSLDSLSGANVLTF; CDR3nt: TGTGCCAGCAGTTTGGACAGCCTCTCTGGGGCCAACGTCCTGACTTTC; abundance: few; d_gene: .; v_gene: TRBV12-3/TRBV12-4; j_gene: TRBJ2-6
CDR3aa: CASSQDWLRQGLSEQYF; CDR3nt: TGTGCCAGCAGCCAAGATTGGCTGAGGCAGGGATTGAGCGAGCAGTACTTC; abundance: few; d_gene: .; v_gene: TRBV3-1; j_gene: TRBJ2-7
CDR3aa: CATSDSDGTDTQYF; CDR3nt: TGTGCCACCAGTGATTCGGACGGCACAGATACGCAGTATTTT; abundance: few; d_gene: .; v_gene: TRBV24-1; j_gene: TRBJ2-3
CDR3aa: CASSQLLAPSTDTQYF; CDR3nt: TGCGCCAGCAGCCAACTACTAGCACCTAGCACAGATACGCAGTATTTT; abundance: .; d_gene: .; v_gene: TRBV4-1; j_gene: TRBJ2-3
CDR3aa: CASSQEWNGAYEQYF; CDR3nt: TGTGCCAGCAGCCAAGAATGGAACGGAGCCTACGAGCAGTACTTC; abundance: few; d_gene: .; v_gene: TRBV3-1; j_gene: TRBJ2-7
CDR3aa: CATREGTANTGELFF; CDR3nt: TGTGCCACCCGGGAAGGGACGGCGAACACCGGGGAGCTGTTTTTT; abundance: .; d_gene: .; v_gene: TRBV5-6; j_gene: TRBJ2-2
CDR3aa: CASSQVSYMGEQYF; CDR3nt: TGCGCCAGCAGCCAAGTCTCTTATATGGGTGAGCAGTACTTC; abundance: .; d_gene: .; v_gene: TRBV4-1; j_gene: TRBJ2-7
CDR3aa: CASSSETGAHNEQFF; CDR3nt: TGTGCCAGCAGCTCAGAGACAGGGGCCCACAATGAGCAGTTCTTC; abundance: few; d_gene: TRBD1; v_gene: TRBV7-8; j_gene: TRBJ2-1
CDR3aa: CASSPEGGGVPDTQYF; CDR3nt: TGCGCCAGCAGCCCAGAAGGAGGGGGGGTCCCAGATACGCAGTATTTT; abundance: .; d_gene: .; v_gene: TRBV5-1; j_gene: TRBJ2-3
CDR3aa: CASTTHERGDYEQYF; CDR3nt: TGTGCCAGCACTACCCACGAGCGGGGGGATTACGAGCAGTACTTC; abundance: .; d_gene: TRBD2; v_gene: TRBV2; j_gene: TRBJ2-7
CDR3aa: CASSYGVGVSSYEQYF; CDR3nt: TGTGCCAGCAGTTACGGTGTGGGCGTCAGCTCCTACGAGCAGTACTTC; abundance: few; d_gene: .; v_gene: TRBV6-5; j_gene: TRBJ2-7
CDR3aa: CATSPGSSSYNEQFF; CDR3nt: TGTGCCACCAGCCCCGGGAGTTCCTCCTACAATGAGCAGTTCTTC; abundance: few; d_gene: .; v_gene: TRBV24-1; j_gene: TRBJ2-1
CDR3aa: CATSAGTHFEQYF; CDR3nt: TGTGCCACCAGTGCCGGGACTCATTTCGAGCAGTACTTC; abundance: .; d_gene: .; v_gene: TRBV24-1; j_gene: TRBJ2-7
CDR3aa: CASSKGPYEQYF; CDR3nt: TGTGCCAGCAGCAAAGGTCCCTACGAGCAGTACTTC; abundance: .; d_gene: .; v_gene: TRBV21-1; j_gene: TRBJ2-7
CDR3aa: CASSQASYGDGYTF; CDR3nt: TGCGCCAGCAGCCAAGCTTCATATGGGGATGGCTACACCTTC; abundance: few; d_gene: .; v_gene: TRBV4-1; j_gene: TRBJ1-2
CDR3aa: CSVEFRPETQYF; CDR3nt: TGCAGCGTTGAATTCAGACCAGAGACCCAGTACTTC; abundance: few; d_gene: .; v_gene: TRBV29-1; j_gene: TRBJ2-5
CDR3aa: CASSQDGTGIQETQYF; CDR3nt: TGCGCCAGCAGCCAAGATGGGACAGGGATCCAAGAGACCCAGTACTTC; abundance: few; d_gene: TRBD1; v_gene: TRBV4-1; j_gene: TRBJ2-5
CDR3aa: CASSPLPGGGNTEAFF; CDR3nt: TGTGCCAGCAGTCCCCTTCCAGGTGGCGGGAACACTGAAGCTTTCTTT; abundance: .; d_gene: .; v_gene: TRBV27; j_gene: TRBJ1-1
CDR3aa: CASSLLRGEQETQYF; CDR3nt: TGTGCCAGCAGTTTATTGAGAGGAGAACAAGAGACCCAGTACTTC; abundance: .; d_gene: .; v_gene: TRBV28; j_gene: TRBJ2-5
CDR3aa: CASSQTTSGGLYEQYF; CDR3nt: TGTGCCAGCAGCCAGACGACTAGCGGGGGGCTCTACGAGCAGTACTTC; abundance: .; d_gene: TRBD2; v_gene: TRBV3-1; j_gene: TRBJ2-7
CDR3aa: CASGEMEQYF; CDR3nt: TGTGCCAGCGGTGAGATGGAGCAGTACTTC; abundance: .; d_gene: .; v_gene: TRBV27; j_gene: TRBJ2-7